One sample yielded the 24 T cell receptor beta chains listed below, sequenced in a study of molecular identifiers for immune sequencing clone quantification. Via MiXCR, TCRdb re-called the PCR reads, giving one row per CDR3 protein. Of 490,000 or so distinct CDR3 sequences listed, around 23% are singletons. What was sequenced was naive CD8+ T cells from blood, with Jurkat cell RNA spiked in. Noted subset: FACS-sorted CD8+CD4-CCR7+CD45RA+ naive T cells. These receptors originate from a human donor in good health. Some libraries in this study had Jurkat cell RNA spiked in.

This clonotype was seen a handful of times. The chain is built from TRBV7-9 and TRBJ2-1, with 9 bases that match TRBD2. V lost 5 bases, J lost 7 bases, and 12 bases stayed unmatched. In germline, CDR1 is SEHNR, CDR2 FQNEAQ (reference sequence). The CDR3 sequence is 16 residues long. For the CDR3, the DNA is TGTGCCAGCAGCCCTTCGCGGGGGGGGGCAATAAATGAGCAGTTCTTC. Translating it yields CASSPSRGGAINEQFF.

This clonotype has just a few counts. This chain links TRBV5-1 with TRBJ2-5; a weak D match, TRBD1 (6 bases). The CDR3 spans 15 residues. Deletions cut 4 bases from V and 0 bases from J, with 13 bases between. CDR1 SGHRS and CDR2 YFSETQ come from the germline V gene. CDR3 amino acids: CASSRWDNNQETQYF. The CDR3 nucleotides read TGCGCCAGCAGCCGGTGGGACAACAACCAAGAGACCCAGTACTTC.

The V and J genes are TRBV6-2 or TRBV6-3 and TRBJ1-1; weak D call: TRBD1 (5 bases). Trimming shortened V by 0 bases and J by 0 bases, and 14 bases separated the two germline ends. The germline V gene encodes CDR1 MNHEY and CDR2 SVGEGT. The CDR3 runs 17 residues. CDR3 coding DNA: TGTGCCAGCAGTTACTCATCGCGGGGGAGCCTGAACACTGAAGCTTTCTTT. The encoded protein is CASSYSSRGSLNTEAFF.

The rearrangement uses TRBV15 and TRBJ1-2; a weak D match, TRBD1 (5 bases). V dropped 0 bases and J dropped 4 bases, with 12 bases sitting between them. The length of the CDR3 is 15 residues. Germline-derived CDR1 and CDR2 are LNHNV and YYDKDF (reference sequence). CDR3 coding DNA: TGTGCCACCAGCAGAGATTCGTACGGGGGCTATGGCTACACCTTC. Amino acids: CATSRDSYGGYGYTF.

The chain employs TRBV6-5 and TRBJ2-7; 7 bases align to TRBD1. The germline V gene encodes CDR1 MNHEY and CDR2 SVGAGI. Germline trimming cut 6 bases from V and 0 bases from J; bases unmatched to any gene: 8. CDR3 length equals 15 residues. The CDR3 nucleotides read TGTGCCAGCAGAAACCGGGACAGAGGCTCCTACGAGCAGTACTTC. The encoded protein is CASRNRDRGSYEQYF.

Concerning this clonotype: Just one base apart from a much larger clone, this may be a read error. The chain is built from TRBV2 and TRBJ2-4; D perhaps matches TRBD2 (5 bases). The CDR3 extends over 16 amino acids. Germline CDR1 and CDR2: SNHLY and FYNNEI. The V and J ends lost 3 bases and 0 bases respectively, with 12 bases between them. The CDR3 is CASSDTRGLAKNIQYF. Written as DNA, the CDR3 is TGTGCCAGCAGTGATACTAGAGGCCTAGCCAAAAACATTCAGTACTTC.

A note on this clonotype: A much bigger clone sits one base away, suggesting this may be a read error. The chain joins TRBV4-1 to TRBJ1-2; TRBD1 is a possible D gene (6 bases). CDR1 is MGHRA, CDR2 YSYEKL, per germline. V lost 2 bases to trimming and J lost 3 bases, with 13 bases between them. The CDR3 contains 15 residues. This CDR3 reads CASSQLPGAYYGYTF. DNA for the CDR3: TGCGCCAGCAGCCAACTACCGGGGGCTTACTATGGCTACACCTTC.

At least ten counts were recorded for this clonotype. The CDR3 protein is CASSYSTRANEQFF. CDR3 DNA: TGTGCCAGCAGTTACTCGACCAGGGCCAATGAGCAGTTCTTC. The chain combines TRBV6-6 with TRBJ2-1; possibly TRBD1 for D (5 bases). The CDR3 is 14 amino acids. V lost 0 bases, J lost 6 bases, and 9 bases lay in between. Germline CDR1 MNHNY, CDR2 SVGAGI (reference sequence).

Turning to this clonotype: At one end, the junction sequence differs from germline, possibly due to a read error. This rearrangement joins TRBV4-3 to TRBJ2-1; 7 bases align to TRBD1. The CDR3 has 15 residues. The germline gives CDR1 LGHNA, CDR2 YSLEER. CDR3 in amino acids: CATSQDSRGSKEQFF. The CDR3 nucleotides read TGCGCCACCAGCCAAGATTCCAGGGGGAGCAAAGAGCAGTTCTTC.

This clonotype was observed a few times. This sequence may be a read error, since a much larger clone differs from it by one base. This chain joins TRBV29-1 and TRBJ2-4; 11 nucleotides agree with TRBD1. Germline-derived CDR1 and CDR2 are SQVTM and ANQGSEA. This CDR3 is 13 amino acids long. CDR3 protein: CSVEAPGTGGKCF. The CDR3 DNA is TGCAGCGTTGAAGCCCCCGGGACAGGGGGGAAGTGCTTC.

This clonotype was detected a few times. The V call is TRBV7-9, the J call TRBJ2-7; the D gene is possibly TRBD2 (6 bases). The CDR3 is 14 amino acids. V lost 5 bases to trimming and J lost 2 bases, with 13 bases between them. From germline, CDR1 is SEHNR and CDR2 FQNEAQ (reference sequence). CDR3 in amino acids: CASSPTGETYEQYF. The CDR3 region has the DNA TGTGCCAGCAGCCCTACGGGAGAAACCTACGAGCAGTACTTC. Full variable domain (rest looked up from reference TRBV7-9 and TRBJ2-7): DTGVSQNPRHKITKRGQNVTFRCDPISEHNRLYWYRQTLGQGPEFLTYFQNEAQLEKSRLLSDRFSAERPKGSFSTLEIQRTEQGDSAMYLCASSPTGETYEQYFGPGTRLTVT.

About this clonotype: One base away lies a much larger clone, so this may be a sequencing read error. The CDR3 region has the DNA TGTGCCAGCCGGGACAGCGCTGAAGCTTTCTTT. Protein: CASRDSAEAFF. The J gene is TRBJ1-1, the V gene TRBV28, with 7 bases fitting TRBD1. V was pared by 8 bases and J by 6 bases, with 3 bases of the junction left unmatched. CDR3 length: 11 residues. CDR1 and CDR2 (germline): MDHEN, SYDVKM.

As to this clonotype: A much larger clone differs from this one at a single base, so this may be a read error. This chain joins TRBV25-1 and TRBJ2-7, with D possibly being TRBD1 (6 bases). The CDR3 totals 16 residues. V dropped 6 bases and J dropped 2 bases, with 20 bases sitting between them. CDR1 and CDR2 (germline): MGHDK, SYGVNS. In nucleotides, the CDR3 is TGTGCCAGCAGAGGATCCCCCTCGGGACACCCCTACGAGCAGTACTTC. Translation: CASRGSPSGHPYEQYF.

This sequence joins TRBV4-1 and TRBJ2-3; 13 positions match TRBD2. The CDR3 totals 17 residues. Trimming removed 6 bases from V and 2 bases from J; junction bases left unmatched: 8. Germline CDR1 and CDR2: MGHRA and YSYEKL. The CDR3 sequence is CASRRTSGGSFTDTQYF. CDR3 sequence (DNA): TGCGCCAGCAGGCGGACTAGCGGGGGATCATTCACAGATACGCAGTATTTT.

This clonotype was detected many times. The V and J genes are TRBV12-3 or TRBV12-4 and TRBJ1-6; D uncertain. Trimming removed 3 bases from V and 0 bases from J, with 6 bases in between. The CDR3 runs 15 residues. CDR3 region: CASSLQSSYNSPLHF. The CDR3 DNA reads TGTGCCAGCAGTTTGCAGAGCTCCTATAATTCACCCCTCCACTTT.

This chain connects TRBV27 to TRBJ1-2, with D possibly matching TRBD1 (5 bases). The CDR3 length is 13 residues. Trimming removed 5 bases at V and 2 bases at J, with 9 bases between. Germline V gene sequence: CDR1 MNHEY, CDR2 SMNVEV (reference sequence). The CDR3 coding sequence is TGTGCCAGCAGTACGGACAAGAACTATGGCTACACCTTC. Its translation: CASSTDKNYGYTF.

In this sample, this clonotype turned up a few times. In DNA form, the CDR3 reads TGCAGTGCTAGAGCCCTAGCGGGGGTGTCCTACGAGCAGTACTTC. Its protein is CSARALAGVSYEQYF. The V gene is TRBV20-1, the J gene TRBJ2-7; 10 bases align to TRBD2. Trimming removed 1 base from V and 1 base from J; junction bases left unmatched: 4. The CDR3 loop spans 15 amino acids. Germline V lookup: CDR1 DFQATT, CDR2 SNEGSKA (reference sequence).

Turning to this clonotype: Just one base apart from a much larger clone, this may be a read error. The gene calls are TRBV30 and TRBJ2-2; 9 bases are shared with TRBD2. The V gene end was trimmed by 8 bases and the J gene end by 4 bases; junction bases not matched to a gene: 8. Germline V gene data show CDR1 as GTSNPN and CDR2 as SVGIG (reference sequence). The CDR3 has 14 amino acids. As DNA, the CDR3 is TGTGCCCGGGAGGGACTAGCCGGCACCGGGGAGCTGTTTTTT. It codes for CAREGLAGTGELFF.

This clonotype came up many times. The CDR3 is CASSLRRWNTEAFF. DNA for the CDR3: TGTGCCAGCAGCTTGAGAAGGTGGAACACTGAAGCTTTCTTT. V gene TRBV5-6 combines with J gene TRBJ1-1; D not certain. The germline CDR1 and CDR2 sequences are SGHDT and YYEEEE. V lost 1 base, J lost 1 base, and 8 bases lay in between. This CDR3 has 14 residues.

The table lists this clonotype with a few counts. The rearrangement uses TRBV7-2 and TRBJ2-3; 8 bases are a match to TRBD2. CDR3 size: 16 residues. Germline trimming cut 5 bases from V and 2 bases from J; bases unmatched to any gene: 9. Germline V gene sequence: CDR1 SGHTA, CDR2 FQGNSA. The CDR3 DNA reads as TGTGCCAGCAGCCTCCCGCCTAGCGGGCCCACAGATACGCAGTATTTT. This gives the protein CASSLPPSGPTDTQYF.

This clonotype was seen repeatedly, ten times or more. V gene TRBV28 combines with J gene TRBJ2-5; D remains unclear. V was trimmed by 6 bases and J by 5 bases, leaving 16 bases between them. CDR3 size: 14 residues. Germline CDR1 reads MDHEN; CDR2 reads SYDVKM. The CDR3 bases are TGTGCCAGCAGCCCATTAGTAGGGCGCGAGACCCAGTACTTC. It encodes CASSPLVGRETQYF. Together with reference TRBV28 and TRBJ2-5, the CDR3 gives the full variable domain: DVKVTQSSRYLVKRTGEKVFLECVQDMDHENMFWYRQDPGLGLRLIYFSYDVKMKEKGDIPEGYSVSREKKERFSLILESASTNQTSMYLCASSPLVGRETQYFGPGTRLLVL.

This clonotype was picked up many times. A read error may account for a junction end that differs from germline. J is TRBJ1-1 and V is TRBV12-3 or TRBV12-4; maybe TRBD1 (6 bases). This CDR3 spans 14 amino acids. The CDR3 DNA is TGTGCCAGCAGCTTAGGACAGTCCTACACTGAAGCTTTCTTT. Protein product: CASSLGQSYTEAFF.

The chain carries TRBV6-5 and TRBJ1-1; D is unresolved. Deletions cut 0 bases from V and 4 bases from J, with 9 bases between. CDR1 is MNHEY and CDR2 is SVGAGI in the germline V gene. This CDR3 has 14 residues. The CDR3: CASSYSSGSTEAFF. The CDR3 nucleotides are TGTGCCAGCAGTTACTCATCTGGGTCCACTGAAGCTTTCTTT.

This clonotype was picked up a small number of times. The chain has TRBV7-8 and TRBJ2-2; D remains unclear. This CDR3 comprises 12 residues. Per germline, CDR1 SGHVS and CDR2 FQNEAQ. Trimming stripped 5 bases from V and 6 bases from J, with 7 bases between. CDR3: CASSRAAGELFF. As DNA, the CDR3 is TGTGCCAGCAGCAGGGCGGCCGGGGAGCTGTTTTTT.